The rows below give T cell receptor beta chains drawn from one sample of a study of blood T cells in healthy people across ages. TCRdb recomputed calls from the 5' RACE reads with MiXCR, one row per CDR3 protein. The table lists about 800,000 distinct CDR3 sequences, roughly 25% of them singletons. This same sample was also part of a study on T cells of mothers and their children.

Sequencing was done on a sample of blood. The receptors were gathered from a boy younger than 18 in good health. Both conserved end residues are part of each CDR3. Each record gives: clone size, V gene, CDR3 protein. Size tells how often a clone was seen (once, few, many) or the class of an expanded clone, and some rows leave it out.

clone_size: .; v_call: TRBV5-1; cdr3_aa: CASSGTPGSDTEAFF
clone_size: few; v_call: TRBV4-3; cdr3_aa: CASSQGVMGTDTQYF
clone_size: few; v_call: TRBV20-1; cdr3_aa: CSARSRDTQYF
clone_size: few; v_call: TRBV2; cdr3_aa: CASNEAEGVGYGYTF
clone_size: few; v_call: TRBV28; cdr3_aa: CASSFLTGGVETQYF
clone_size: few; v_call: TRBV11-2; cdr3_aa: CASSITPGRDYEQYF
clone_size: few; v_call: TRBV7-8; cdr3_aa: CASSPVLGDNYGYTF
clone_size: few; v_call: TRBV5-1; cdr3_aa: CASSLDPGPYEQYF
clone_size: .; v_call: TRBV6-2/TRBV6-3; cdr3_aa: CASSYSAAAPPGEAFF
clone_size: .; v_call: TRBV3-1; cdr3_aa: CASSQGVRYSMDGYTF
clone_size: .; v_call: TRBV28; cdr3_aa: CASTPSVGGSGSEQYF
clone_size: few; v_call: TRBV3-1; cdr3_aa: CASSQDFRADDEAFF
clone_size: few; v_call: TRBV20-1; cdr3_aa: CSAPPPGTVNQPQHF
clone_size: .; v_call: TRBV5-6; cdr3_aa: CASSFRAPAVETQYF
clone_size: .; v_call: TRBV29-1; cdr3_aa: CSVTDETGPETQYF
clone_size: .; v_call: TRBV4-1; cdr3_aa: CASSQEGTQETQYF
clone_size: .; v_call: TRBV20-1; cdr3_aa: CSARDATGTYGYTF
clone_size: few; v_call: TRBV6-2/TRBV6-3; cdr3_aa: CASSLRPPAGTQYF
clone_size: few; v_call: TRBV30; cdr3_aa: CAGAAGPSETQYF
clone_size: many; v_call: TRBV6-5; cdr3_aa: CATAGSGTEAFF
clone_size: few; v_call: TRBV13; cdr3_aa: CASSSEYVGSETQYF
clone_size: .; v_call: TRBV7-3; cdr3_aa: CASSAGGSAFF
clone_size: .; v_call: TRBV7-2; cdr3_aa: CASSLGTAQPQHF
clone_size: few; v_call: TRBV28; cdr3_aa: CASSRPTADTQYF